This passage covers 2 T cell receptor beta chains from one sample sequenced in a study of T-cell memory formation after mild COVID-19. Each CDR3 protein is one row after TCRdb ran MiXCR on the 5' RACE reads. Found here are some 210,000 distinct CDR3 sequences, 27% of them singletons; the top ten hold more than 9.5%. Sequenced: PBMCs or a T cell subset sorted from them (not recorded which). The source is an adult woman who had mild COVID-19 (a few samples of this study predate the infection). Cell type and time point are not known.

This clonotype appeared many times. For the CDR3, the DNA is TGTGCCAGCAGCTTTGGTGAGAACTACGAGCAGTACTTC. This translates into CASSFGENYEQYF. The V gene is TRBV7-8, the J gene TRBJ2-7; D remains ambiguous. The V gene's germline CDR1 is SGHVS and CDR2 FQNEAQ. The CDR3 is made up of 13 amino acids. With 3 bases removed from V and 3 bases from J, the gap between germline ends came to 9 bases. The full variable domain, in which reference TRBV7-8 and TRBJ2-7 provide the parts outside the CDR3, is GAGVSQSPRYKVAKRGQDVALRCDPISGHVSLFWYQQALGQGPEFLTYFQNEAQLDKSGLPSDRFFAERPEGSVSTLKIQRTQQEDSAVYLCASSFGENYEQYFGPGTRLTVT.

This clonotype was counted only a few times. The chain couples TRBV6-6 to TRBJ2-7; no clear D. Trimming removed 5 bases at V and 2 bases at J, with 7 bases between. The CDR3 extends over 12 amino acids. Germline V CDR1 and CDR2: MNHNY, SVGAGI (reference sequence). The CDR3 protein is CASSLRAYEQYF. Written as DNA, the CDR3 is TGTGCCAGCAGTCTAAGAGCCTACGAGCAGTACTTC.